The next 29 T cell receptor beta chains were all read from a single sample in a study of beta chain features in type 1 diabetes. Notes on the study in general: Moderate yet significant TCRB CDR3 shortening was seen in Type 1 diabetes patients in all four CD4+ subsets.

No antigens are known for them. Investigators reverse transcribed all isolated RNA, so they sequenced expressed TCRB transcripts. TCRdb's table, derived via immunoSEQ multiplex PCR, lists solely in-frame clones and lacks some. This table holds over 650,000 clones, over 12% found once. Sequenced material: naive CD4+ T cells from blood. The receptors here all came from a man aged 18 to 30 with type 1 diabetes.

The chain carries TRBV2 and TRBJ2-3, with 7 bases matching TRBD1. The J segment lost 3 bases and the V segment lost 1 base, leaving 7 bases of the junction unmatched. Per the germline V gene, CDR1 is SNHLY and CDR2 is FYNNEI. The CDR3 is made up of 16 amino acids. CDR3 coding DNA: TGTGCCAGCAGTGAAGACAGGGGCTGGACAACAGATACGCAGTATTTT. It specifies CASSEDRGWTTDTQYF.

This clone was counted between two and nine times. This chain joins TRBV30 and TRBJ1-1; a possible D gene is TRBD1 (5 bases). Germline CDR1 reads GTSNPN; CDR2 reads SVGIG (reference sequence). The ends were cut back, 2 bases at V and 4 bases at J, with 20 bases in the middle. The CDR3 has 16 residues. The CDR3 coding sequence is TGTGCCTGGAGTAAAACCCGGGACTTCTCCGTCACTGAAGCTTTCTTT. This sequence encodes CAWSKTRDFSVTEAFF.

This clone was seen only a few times. V is TRBV4-3 and J is TRBJ1-2; perhaps TRBD1 as D (5 bases). The CDR3 totals 16 residues. Per germline, CDR1 LGHNA and CDR2 YSLEER. V was clipped by 6 bases and J by 7 bases, with 24 bases between them. The DNA of the CDR3 is TGCGCCAGCAGACAAATCGGGGGACGGACGCACCTTGGCTACACCTTC. As protein: CASRQIGGRTHLGYTF.

The chain joins TRBV30 to TRBJ2-7; a possible D gene is TRBD1 (5 bases). The germline V gene encodes CDR1 GTSNPN and CDR2 SVGIG (reference sequence). Trimming cost V 0 bases and J 4 bases, with 10 bases left between them. The CDR3 covers 13 residues. The DNA for the CDR3 is TGTGCCTGGAGTGTACCAGGGATTTACGAGCAGTACTTC. This codes for CAWSVPGIYEQYF.

This clone has just a few counts. V gene TRBV27 combines with J gene TRBJ1-5; no clear D gene. The CDR3 consists of 13 residues. V gave up 6 bases and J gave up 4 bases, with 10 bases separating them. Germline loops: CDR1 MNHEY, CDR2 SMNVEV (reference sequence). In DNA, the CDR3 is TGTGCCAGCAGAGACCGCATAAATCAGCCCCAGCATTTT. The encoded protein is CASRDRINQPQHF.

This clone was seen a handful of times. The chain recombines TRBV25-1 with TRBJ2-5, with TRBD1 as a possible D gene (5 bases). CDR3 length: 13 amino acids. Germline V gives CDR1 MGHDK, CDR2 SYGVNS. Between the trimmed V and J ends, which lost 6 bases and 0 bases, there was a span of 8 bases. This chain's CDR3 is CASRDTNQETQYF. Here the CDR3 DNA reads TGTGCCAGCAGGGACACCAACCAAGAGACCCAGTACTTC.

Regarding this clone: Other DNA sequences within the sample encode an identical CDR3. The J gene is TRBJ1-2, the V gene TRBV9; D unresolved. V was cut by 0 bases and J by 1 base, with 4 bases left in between. Germline loops: CDR1 SGDLS, CDR2 YYNGEE. CDR3 length: 13 amino acids. In DNA form, the CDR3 reads TGTGCCAGCAGCGTAGGAGATAACTATGGCTACACCTTC. It specifies CASSVGDNYGYTF.

The CDR3 region is CASRTDRASTDTQYF. The CDR3 DNA is TGTGCCAGTAGGACGGACAGGGCTAGCACAGATACGCAGTATTTT. The genes are TRBV19 and TRBJ2-3; 8 positions match TRBD1. This CDR3 contains 15 residues. Trimming removed 6 bases from V and 0 bases from J; junction bases left unmatched: 5. Looked up from germline, CDR1 is LNHDA and CDR2 is SQIVND (reference sequence).

This chain uses TRBV7-3 with TRBJ2-3; D remains ambiguous. Trimming cost V 0 bases and J 10 bases, with 20 bases left between them. The CDR3 contains 16 residues. Germline CDR1 and CDR2: SGHTA and FQGTGA. CDR3 bases: TGTGCCAGCAGCTTAACCTTCAGTCTAGTGGGTTCTGCGCAGTATTTT. This gives the protein CASSLTFSLVGSAQYF.

This clone was seen more than once but under ten times. The gene calls are TRBV18 and TRBJ2-3; 7 nucleotides match TRBD2. Germline loops: CDR1 KGHSH, CDR2 LQKENI. The CDR3 is made up of 16 amino acids. The V gene end was trimmed by 3 bases and the J gene end by 2 bases; junction bases not matched to a gene: 8. The CDR3 bases are TGTGCCAGCTCACCGCAGGGAGGGAGCTCCACAGATACGCAGTATTTT. Its translation is CASSPQGGSSTDTQYF. The full variable domain, completed using reference TRBV18 and TRBJ2-3, is NAGVMQNPRHLVRRRGQEARLRCSPMKGHSHVYWYRQLPEEGLKFMVYLQKENIIDESGMPKERFSAEFPKEGPSILRIQQVVRGDSAAYFCASSPQGGSSTDTQYFGPGTRLTVL.

In this sample, this clone turned up a few times. A much larger clone differs from this one at a single base, so this may be a read error. This sample also contains other DNA sequences that code for the same CDR3. The chain couples TRBV18 to TRBJ1-1, with a possible D match to TRBD1 (5 bases). The CDR3 is made up of 13 amino acids. In germline, CDR1 is KGHSH, CDR2 LQKENI. V was pared by 3 bases and J by 1 base, with 6 bases between. CDR3 nucleotide sequence: TGTGCCAGCTCACCCGGACAGAACACTGAAGCTTTCTTT. The encoded protein is CASSPGQNTEAFF.

The chain combines TRBV10-3 with TRBJ1-2; D perhaps matches TRBD1 (5 bases). This CDR3 is 14 amino acids long. Trimming took 3 bases from V and 13 from J, leaving 21 bases between them. Looked up from germline, CDR1 is ENHRY and CDR2 is SYGVKD. CDR3: CAISEGAERFGFTF. In nucleotides, the CDR3 is TGTGCCATCAGTGAAGGGGCTGAACGGTTCGGTTTCACCTTC.

The chain combines TRBV25-1 with TRBJ1-1; no reliable D call. The length of the CDR3 is 14 residues. Trimming removed 0 bases from V and 1 base from J, with 6 bases in between. Germline lookup yields CDR1 MGHDK and CDR2 SYGVNS. This CDR3 reads CASSEYSGNTEAFF. The CDR3 coding sequence is TGTGCCAGCAGTGAATATAGCGGGAACACTGAAGCTTTCTTT. Full variable domain (outside the CDR3, taken from reference TRBV25-1 and TRBJ1-1): EADIYQTPRYLVIGTGKKITLECSQTMGHDKMYWYQQDPGMELHLIHYSYGVNSTEKGDLSSESTVSRIRTEHFPLTLESARPSHTSQYLCASSEYSGNTEAFFGQGTRLTVV.

This clone appeared a few times. The chain links TRBV16 to TRBJ1-2; D is unresolved. CDR1 KGHSY and CDR2 FQNENV come from the germline V gene. CDR3 length equals 15 residues. V was clipped by 0 bases and J by 5 bases, with 13 bases between them. The CDR3 reads CASSQSLGGRYGYTF. The DNA of the CDR3 is TGTGCCAGCAGCCAATCATTAGGAGGGCGGTATGGCTACACCTTC. The full variable domain, with the rest looked up from reference TRBV16 and TRBJ1-2, is GEEVAQTPKHLVRGEGQKAKLYCAPIKGHSYVFWYQQVLKNEFKFLISFQNENVFDETGMPKERFSAKCLPNSPCSLEIQATKLEDSAVYFCASSQSLGGRYGYTFGSGTRLTVV.

The chain carries TRBV7-2 and TRBJ1-5; D is uncertain. The CDR3 contains 16 residues. Trimming cost V 5 bases and J 1 base, with 15 bases left between them. Germline loops: CDR1 SGHTA, CDR2 FQGNSA. CDR3: CASSQVVASSNQPQHF. The CDR3 DNA reads TGTGCCAGCAGCCAAGTAGTGGCGTCGAGCAATCAGCCCCAGCATTTT. Based on the CDR3 plus reference TRBV7-2 and TRBJ1-5, the full variable domain is GAGVSQSPSNKVTEKGKDVELRCDPISGHTALYWYRQSLGQGLEFLIYFQGNSAPDKSGLPSDRFSAERTGGSVSTLTIQRTQQEDSAVYLCASSQVVASSNQPQHFGDGTRLSIL.

This clone was observed a few times. V is TRBV5-4 and J is TRBJ1-1; weak D call: TRBD1 (5 bases). V dropped 0 bases and J dropped 0 bases, with 9 bases sitting between them. The CDR3 consists of 15 residues. Germline values: CDR1 SGHNT, CDR2 YYREEE (reference sequence). The CDR3 sequence is CASSLGGPLNTEAFF. The DNA of the CDR3 is TGTGCCAGCAGCTTGGGGGGACCACTGAACACTGAAGCTTTCTTT.

This clone has a handful of counts. The chain recombines TRBV19 with TRBJ2-7; TRBD1 matches 7 bases. Unmatched junction bases numbered 8, after V lost 6 bases and J lost 0 bases. The CDR3 totals 15 residues. Per the germline V gene, CDR1 is LNHDA and CDR2 is SQIVND (reference sequence). The CDR3 bases are TGTGCCAGTAGCTTGGACAGGACTGCCTCCTACGAGCAGTACTTC. Its protein product is CASSLDRTASYEQYF.

The chain employs TRBV9 and TRBJ2-7; maybe TRBD2 (5 bases). Looked up from germline, CDR1 is SGDLS and CDR2 is YYNGEE. Trimming cost V 0 bases and J 3 bases, with 10 bases left between them. The CDR3 sequence is 14 residues long. The CDR3 spells CASSVESGFYEQYF. CDR3 DNA: TGTGCCAGCAGCGTAGAGAGCGGATTCTACGAGCAGTACTTC.

The chain joins TRBV15 to TRBJ2-1, with a tentative D call TRBD2 (6 bases). V shed 0 bases and J shed 0 bases, with 12 bases lying between them. The CDR3 length is 17 residues. The V gene's germline CDR1 is LNHNV and CDR2 YYDKDF (reference sequence). This CDR3 reads CATSREGFGSSYNEQFF. CDR3 DNA: TGTGCCACCAGCAGAGAGGGGTTCGGGAGCTCCTACAATGAGCAGTTCTTC.

A few counts support this clone. Written as DNA, the CDR3 is TGTGCCAGCAGCTCGCCGGGGTCGGGAGGGCCCGGGTTCTTC. This gives the protein CASSSPGSGGPGFF. The chain combines TRBV7-2 with TRBJ2-1, with 8 bases fitting TRBD2. Per germline, CDR1 SGHTA and CDR2 FQGNSA. After removal of 4 bases from V and 15 bases from J, the junction contained 14 bases not matched to a gene. CDR3 length equals 14 residues.

The genes are TRBV20-1 and TRBJ2-7; no clear D gene. The ends were cut back, 0 bases at V and 6 bases at J, with 6 bases in the middle. The CDR3 is made up of 11 amino acids. Germline V gene data show CDR1 as DFQATT and CDR2 as SNEGSKA (reference sequence). This chain's CDR3 is CSARDLTEQYF. The CDR3 DNA reads TGCAGTGCTAGAGACTTGACCGAGCAGTACTTC.

CDR3 sequence: CASSPSGGALETQYF. DNA for the CDR3: TGTGCCAGCAGCCCCAGCGGGGGGGCCTTAGAGACCCAGTACTTC. V usage is TRBV6-5 and J usage is TRBJ2-5, with 10 bases matching TRBD2. The CDR3 is 15 residues long. CDR1 MNHEY and CDR2 SVGAGI come from the germline V gene. Unmatched junction bases numbered 8, after V lost 6 bases and J lost 4 bases.

The V gene is TRBV4-1, the J gene TRBJ1-1; the D gene is possibly TRBD1 (6 bases). CDR1 and CDR2 (germline): MGHRA, YSYEKL. There are 14 residues in the CDR3. The V end was cut by 4 bases, the J end by 1 base, with 10 bases between. CDR3 nucleotides: TGCGCCAGCAGCCGGACAGAAGAGAACACTGAAGCTTTCTTT. Its translation is CASSRTEENTEAFF.

Only a few counts were recorded for this clone. The chain uses TRBV14 and TRBJ1-1; unclear D gene. From germline, CDR1 is SGHDN and CDR2 FVKESK. CDR3 length: 13 residues. The germline V and J ends were trimmed by 1 base and 3 bases, with 6 bases remaining between them. The CDR3 bases are TGTGCCAGCAGCCAAGGTTTTTACACTGAAGCTTTCTTT. Protein: CASSQGFYTEAFF.

This clone was detected a few times. J is TRBJ2-3 and V is TRBV9; 11 nucleotides agree with TRBD2. Germline V lookup: CDR1 SGDLS, CDR2 YYNGEE. The V gene end was trimmed by 5 bases and the J gene end by 6 bases; junction bases not matched to a gene: 5. This CDR3 comprises 14 residues. The CDR3 sequence: CASSSSGGTDTQYF. The CDR3 nucleotides are TGTGCCAGCAGTTCTAGCGGGGGGACGGATACGCAGTATTTT.

This clone has only one observation. The rearrangement joins TRBV6-5 to TRBJ1-1; D is undetermined. The germline gives CDR1 MNHEY, CDR2 SVGAGI. Trimming took 4 bases from V and 3 from J, leaving 6 bases between them. The CDR3 length is 12 residues. The CDR3 DNA reads as TGTGCCAGCAGTTCCGCGTACACTGAAGCTTTCTTT. Translating it yields CASSSAYTEAFF.

This clone came up a few times. The chain employs TRBV10-3 and TRBJ2-1; 8 bases align to TRBD2. CDR3 length equals 13 residues. The germline CDR1 and CDR2 sequences are ENHRY and SYGVKD. The V and J ends lost 5 bases and 10 bases, in that order; junction bases with no gene match: 7. CDR3 DNA sequence: TGTGCCATCAGTTCGGGAGGGGGGGACGAGCAGTTCTTC. It specifies CAISSGGGDEQFF.

The chain carries TRBV6-5 and TRBJ2-2; tentatively, D is TRBD1 (5 bases). The CDR3 runs 16 residues. V was shortened by 0 bases and J by 2 bases, with 10 bases between the two germline ends. Per the germline V gene, CDR1 is MNHEY and CDR2 is SVGAGI. CDR3: CASSYSIGANTGELFF. The CDR3 DNA reads as TGTGCCAGCAGTTACTCGATAGGGGCCAACACCGGGGAGCTGTTTTTT.

This sequence joins TRBV5-6 and TRBJ1-1, with D perhaps TRBD1 (5 bases). From germline, CDR1 is SGHDT and CDR2 YYEEEE. Between the trimmed V and J ends, which lost 6 bases and 3 bases, there was a span of 12 bases. The CDR3 spans 13 residues. CDR3 DNA sequence: TGTGCCAGCACCCTCGACAGCTACACTGAAGCTTTCTTT. This encodes CASTLDSYTEAFF.